The 19 T cell receptor beta chains in this list originate from one sample, sequenced in a study of naive and memory T cell subsets. An equimolar mix of two oligonucleotides served as the beta constant-region primer for TRBC1 and TRBC2. One entry per CDR3 protein results from TCRdb running MiXCR on the UMI-ligation and nested PCR reads. The sample records about 85,000 distinct CDR3 sequences, around 13% being singletons. The sequenced material came from central memory CD4+ T cells from blood. The source is a human donor in good health.

This clonotype turned up a few times. CDR3: CSASGQGNSPLHF. CDR3 DNA sequence: TGCAGTGCTAGTGGACAGGGGAATTCACCCCTCCACTTT. This chain links TRBV20-1 with TRBJ1-6; 9 bases are a match to TRBD1. The ends lost 3 bases at V and 7 bases at J; junction bases unmatched: 1. Germline V gives CDR1 DFQATT, CDR2 SNEGSKA (reference sequence). The CDR3 is made up of 13 amino acids.

This clonotype was seen a handful of times. This rearrangement joins TRBV28 to TRBJ1-1; 7 bases are a match to TRBD1. V dropped 4 bases and J dropped 1; count of bases not matched to a gene: 6. Germline CDR1 and CDR2: MDHEN and SYDVKM. The CDR3 contains 15 residues. The CDR3 protein is CASSSRGHGNTEAFF. The CDR3 DNA reads as TGTGCCAGCAGTTCGAGGGGGCACGGGAACACTGAAGCTTTCTTT.

This clonotype was recorded at least ten times. This chain connects TRBV28 to TRBJ1-2, with D perhaps TRBD1 (5 bases). CDR3 length: 14 residues. Germline V gene lookup returns CDR1 MDHEN and CDR2 SYDVKM. The ends were cut back, 3 bases at V and 5 bases at J, with 13 bases in the middle. Written as DNA, the CDR3 is TGTGCCAGCAGTTTGGGGCAGGGTCGATATGGCTACACCTTC. This encodes CASSLGQGRYGYTF.

This clonotype was observed a handful of times. J is TRBJ2-4 and V is TRBV27; D might be TRBD1 (6 bases). The CDR3 consists of 15 residues. CDR1 is MNHEY, CDR2 SMNVEV, per germline (reference sequence). V gave up 4 bases and J gave up 1 base, with 11 bases separating them. This CDR3 is CASSSRTEAKNIQYF. CDR3 bases: TGTGCCAGCAGTTCACGGACAGAGGCCAAAAACATTCAGTACTTC.

The sample holds many counts of this clonotype. V is TRBV7-2 and J is TRBJ2-7; 10 positions agree with TRBD1. From germline, CDR1 is SGHTA and CDR2 FQGNSA. V gave up 3 bases and J gave up 2 bases; unmatched junction bases: 1. This CDR3 spans 14 amino acids. In nucleotides, the CDR3 is TGTGCCAGCAGCTTCGGGACAGGGGCCTACGAGCAGTACTTC. Protein product: CASSFGTGAYEQYF. Full variable domain (remainder filled in from reference TRBV7-2 and TRBJ2-7): GAGVSQSPSNKVTEKGKDVELRCDPISGHTALYWYRQSLGQGLEFLIYFQGNSAPDKSGLPSDRFSAERTGGSVSTLTIQRTQQEDSAVYLCASSFGTGAYEQYFGPGTRLTVT.

This clonotype was observed at least ten times. This chain connects TRBV18 to TRBJ2-7, with D tentatively TRBD1 (5 bases). CDR1 and CDR2 from the germline V gene are KGHSH and LQKENI. The CDR3 sequence is 16 residues long. V shed 4 bases and J shed 4 bases, with 20 bases lying between them. The DNA for the CDR3 is TGTGCCAGCTCACGGGCAGGGTTCATGTCGCCTTACGAGCAGTACTTC. Its translation is CASSRAGFMSPYEQYF.

This clonotype was seen at least ten times. The chain has TRBV10-3 and TRBJ2-3; the D gene is possibly TRBD2 (6 bases). The CDR3 extends over 14 amino acids. Germline V lookup: CDR1 ENHRY, CDR2 SYGVKD. Trimming shortened V by 4 bases and J by 6 bases, and 14 bases separated the two germline ends. The CDR3 loop reads CAISGGRAGDTQYF. The DNA of the CDR3 is TGTGCCATCAGTGGGGGTCGGGCGGGGGATACGCAGTATTTT.

This clonotype occurred many times. The V and J genes are TRBV30 and TRBJ2-7; the D is unclear. V was shortened by 2 bases and J by 0 bases, with 8 bases between the two germline ends. CDR3 length: 13 residues. The germline gives CDR1 GTSNPN, CDR2 SVGIG (reference sequence). The CDR3 here is CAWSRTASYEQYF. CDR3 in DNA: TGTGCCTGGAGTCGGACGGCCTCCTACGAGCAGTACTTC.

This chain uses TRBV10-3 with TRBJ2-5; unclear D gene. The CDR3 contains 13 residues. V was shortened by 1 base and J by 5 bases, with 8 bases between the two germline ends. Germline CDR1 reads ENHRY; CDR2 reads SYGVKD. The CDR3 is CAISEYEGETQYF. The DNA for the CDR3 is TGTGCCATCAGTGAGTACGAAGGGGAGACCCAGTACTTC.

This chain joins TRBV7-9 and TRBJ1-1; 9 bases agree with TRBD1. CDR3 length equals 16 residues. Unmatched junction bases numbered 8, after V lost 1 base and J lost 5 bases. The germline V gene has CDR1 SEHNR and CDR2 FQNEAQ (reference sequence). The CDR3 DNA reads as TGTGCCAGCAGCTTAGATCCGGGACAGGGTCGGACTGAAGCTTTCTTT. It translates to CASSLDPGQGRTEAFF.

The V call is TRBV2, the J call TRBJ2-6; D may correspond to TRBD1 or TRBD2 (6 bases each). With 4 bases removed from V and 2 bases from J, the gap between germline ends came to 9 bases. CDR3 length: 15 residues. Germline lookup yields CDR1 SNHLY and CDR2 FYNNEI. In DNA form, the CDR3 reads TGTGCCAGCAGTGGTAGGGGGGCTGGGGCCAACGTCCTGACTTTC. It codes for CASSGRGAGANVLTF.

This clonotype was seen a handful of times. V is TRBV24-1 and J is TRBJ2-2; 7 positions match TRBD1. From germline, CDR1 is KGHDR and CDR2 SFDVKD. Germline trimming cut 4 bases from V and 4 bases from J; bases unmatched to any gene: 5. This CDR3 has 15 residues. The CDR3 coding sequence is TGTGCCACCAGTGACCGGGACAGACCCACCGGGGAGCTGTTTTTT. Residues: CATSDRDRPTGELFF.

In this sample, this clonotype turned up a few times. This chain uses TRBV20-1 with TRBJ2-7; TRBD2 matches at 7 bases. The V and J ends lost 4 bases and 3 bases, in that order; junction bases with no gene match: 18. The germline V gene encodes CDR1 DFQATT and CDR2 SNEGSKA (reference sequence). CDR3 size: 17 residues. The CDR3 reads CSAMTLWVGTKGYEQYF. CDR3 nucleotide sequence: TGCAGTGCTATGACTTTGTGGGTCGGGACTAAAGGCTACGAGCAGTACTTC.

The V and J genes are TRBV5-1 and TRBJ1-1, with D possibly TRBD1 on 5 matching bases. V lost 4 bases and J lost 1, with 8 bases in between. Germline lookup yields CDR1 SGHRS and CDR2 YFSETQ. The CDR3 is 13 amino acids. The CDR3 DNA is TGCGCCAGCAGCGAACAGGCGAACACTGAAGCTTTCTTT. Translation: CASSEQANTEAFF.

V is TRBV2 and J is TRBJ2-1, with 9 bases aligning to TRBD1. Germline trimming cut 6 bases from V and 8 bases from J; bases unmatched to any gene: 2. The CDR3 spans 12 residues. Germline CDR1 and CDR2: SNHLY and FYNNEI. The chain's CDR3 is CASRGQGDEQFF. The CDR3 nucleotides are TGTGCCAGCAGGGGACAGGGCGATGAGCAGTTCTTC.

This clonotype turned up a few times. The chain links TRBV4-2 to TRBJ2-1; a weak D match, TRBD2 (5 bases). Trimming removed 0 bases at V and 7 bases at J, with 10 bases between. CDR3 size: 14 residues. The germline V gene encodes CDR1 LGHNA and CDR2 YNFKEQ. CDR3 DNA: TGTGCCAGCAGCCAAGAAAGGAGGTCTAATGAGCAGTTCTTC. Its protein product is CASSQERRSNEQFF.

The rearrangement links TRBV5-4 to TRBJ2-5, with D possibly matching TRBD1 (6 bases). CDR3 size: 16 residues. From germline, CDR1 is SGHNT and CDR2 YYREEE (reference sequence). V was cut by 1 base and J by 0 bases, with 13 bases left in between. CDR3 protein: CASSLTGRGDQETQYF. The DNA for the CDR3 is TGTGCCAGCAGCTTGACAGGGCGAGGGGACCAAGAGACCCAGTACTTC.

Only a few counts were recorded for this clonotype. The chain employs TRBV27 and TRBJ1-1, with TRBD1 identical over 9 bases. The CDR3 covers 17 residues. The junction had 16 bases not matched to a gene; V was cut back by 6 bases and J by 5 bases. Per germline, CDR1 MNHEY and CDR2 SMNVEV (reference sequence). The CDR3 DNA is TGTGCCAGCAGCCCCCATCAAAGTGGGACAGGGAAGACTGAAGCTTTCTTT. Encoded protein: CASSPHQSGTGKTEAFF.

This clonotype was detected ten times or more. This chain links TRBV11-1 with TRBJ1-2; D unresolved. The length of the CDR3 is 13 residues. V was clipped by 3 bases and J by 7 bases, with 12 bases between them. CDR1 is SGHAT and CDR2 is FQDESV in the germline V gene (reference sequence). The CDR3 loop reads CASSFSERLGYTF. CDR3 coding DNA: TGTGCCAGCAGCTTTTCGGAAAGGCTTGGCTACACCTTC.